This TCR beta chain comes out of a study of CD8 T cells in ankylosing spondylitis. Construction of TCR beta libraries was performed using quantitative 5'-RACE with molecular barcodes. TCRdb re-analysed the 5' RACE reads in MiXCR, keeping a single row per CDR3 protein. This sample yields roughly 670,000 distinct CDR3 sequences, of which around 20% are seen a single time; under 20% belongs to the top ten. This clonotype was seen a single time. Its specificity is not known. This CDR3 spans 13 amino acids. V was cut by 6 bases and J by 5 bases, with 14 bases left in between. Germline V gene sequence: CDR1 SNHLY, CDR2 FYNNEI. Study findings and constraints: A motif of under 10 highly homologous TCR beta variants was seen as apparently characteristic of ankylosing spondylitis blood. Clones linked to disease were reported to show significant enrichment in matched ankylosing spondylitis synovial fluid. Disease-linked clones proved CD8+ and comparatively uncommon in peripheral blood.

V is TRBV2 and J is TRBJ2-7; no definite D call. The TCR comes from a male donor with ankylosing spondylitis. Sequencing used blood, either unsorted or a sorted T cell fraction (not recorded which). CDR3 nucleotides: TGTGCCAGCAGCCCGGGCAATCGGAACGAGCAGTACTTC. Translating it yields CASSPGNRNEQYF.